One sample yielded the 24 T cell receptor beta chains listed below, sequenced in a study of post-analysis software for immune sequencing data. Notes on the study in general: Controls had lower frequencies than patients of 4 or 5 TRBV segments, which included TRBV5-6, TRBV5-1 and TRBV20-1.

cDNA libraries of TCR beta carried unique molecular identifiers. TCRdb passed the PCR reads through MiXCR, listing each CDR3 protein once. The table records hundreds of thousands of distinct CDR3 sequences, 25% to 30% of them present only once. The antigens of these receptors remain unknown. Input material: blood. These receptors came from a girl between 5 and 17 years old with multiple sclerosis.

This clonotype was detected a few times. CDR3 amino acids: CASSQRPRPDTQYF. Here the CDR3 DNA reads TGTGCCAGCAGCCAGCGACCCAGGCCAGATACGCAGTATTTT. The chain is built from TRBV6-2 or TRBV6-3 and TRBJ2-3; D not resolved. This CDR3 has 14 amino acids. The germline V and J ends were trimmed by 6 bases and 4 bases, with 14 bases remaining between them. Germline V gene data show CDR1 as MNHEY and CDR2 as SVGEGT.

This clonotype came up many times. The chain carries TRBV5-6 and TRBJ2-3; 7 bases align to TRBD1. The CDR3 extends over 13 amino acids. Germline CDR1 and CDR2: SGHDT and YYEEEE. Germline trimming cut 1 base from V and 11 bases from J; bases unmatched to any gene: 7. CDR3 coding DNA: TGTGCCAGCAGCTTGACGACAGGGAGTAGGCAGTATTTT. As protein: CASSLTTGSRQYF.

This clonotype was counted between two and nine times. The V and J genes are TRBV6-5 and TRBJ1-5; TRBD1 might be the D (5 bases). Trimming removed 5 bases at V and 5 bases at J, with 16 bases between. Germline CDR1 reads MNHEY; CDR2 reads SVGAGI. The CDR3 totals 15 residues. CDR3 bases: TGTGCCAGCAGTCCCGGGACTCCCTTGGATCAGCCCCAGCATTTT. Its translation: CASSPGTPLDQPQHF.

Only a few counts were recorded for this clonotype. V is TRBV9 and J is TRBJ1-1; no definite D call. Trimming cost V 0 bases and J 5 bases, with 5 bases left between them. The length of the CDR3 is 12 residues. CDR1 and CDR2 from the germline V gene are SGDLS and YYNGEE. The CDR3 nucleotides are TGTGCCAGCAGCGTAGGAGTGACTGAAGCTTTCTTT. Translated: CASSVGVTEAFF. Full variable domain (missing parts from reference TRBV9 and TRBJ1-1): DSGVTQTPKHLITATGQRVTLRCSPRSGDLSVYWYQQSLDQGLQFLIQYYNGEERAKGNILERFSAQQFPDLHSELNLSSLELGDSALYFCASSVGVTEAFFGQGTRLTVV.

The V call is TRBV12-3 or TRBV12-4, the J call TRBJ2-7; 7 bases are shared with TRBD2. This CDR3 contains 16 residues. V trimming: 6 bases; J trimming: 0 bases; junction bases outside the gene matches: 11. For the CDR3, the DNA is TGTGCCAGCAGCAACCCCGGGGAGGGCGCCTCCTACGAGCAGTACTTC. Translation gives CASSNPGEGASYEQYF.

This clonotype occurred a few times. CDR3 protein: CASSHLGRADGNTIYF. The CDR3 region has the DNA TGCGCCAGCAGCCACCTGGGAAGGGCGGACGGAAACACCATATATTTT. This chain uses TRBV4-1 with TRBJ1-3; D not certain. CDR1 is MGHRA and CDR2 is YSYEKL in the germline V gene. This CDR3 spans 16 amino acids. Trimming pared 3 bases from V and 4 bases from J, leaving 16 bases between.

In the case of this clonotype: Compared with germline, one end of the junction differs, possibly owing to a read error. The CDR3 region has the DNA TGCGCCGGCAGCCAAGATTTTACAGTAGATACGCAGTATTTT. It codes for CAGSQDFTVDTQYF. The V gene is TRBV4-3, the J gene TRBJ2-3; D call uncertain. This CDR3 is built from 14 residues. The germline gives CDR1 LGHNA, CDR2 YSLEER.

This clonotype was observed a few times. The chain has TRBV5-5 and TRBJ1-6; a possible D gene is TRBD1 (6 bases). This CDR3 is 18 amino acids long. The germline V gene encodes CDR1 SGHKS and CDR2 YYEKEE (reference sequence). With 2 bases removed from V and 0 bases from J, the gap between germline ends came to 15 bases. DNA for the CDR3: TGTGCCAGCAGCTTCGGGGGCAGGACTAGCTCCTATAATTCACCCCTCCACTTT. This sequence encodes CASSFGGRTSSYNSPLHF. The whole variable domain, remainder taken from reference TRBV5-5 and TRBJ1-6, is DAGVTQSPTHLIKTRGQQVTLRCSPISGHKSVSWYQQVLGQGPQFIFQYYEKEERGRGNFPDRFSARQFPNYSSELNVNALLLGDSALYLCASSFGGRTSSYNSPLHFGNGTRLTVT.

V gene TRBV5-1 combines with J gene TRBJ2-3; 7 bases map to TRBD1. The CDR3 runs to 16 residues. CDR1 is SGHRS, CDR2 YFSETQ, per germline. V was clipped by 0 bases and J by 0 bases; unmatched bases: 4. The CDR3 spells CASSLVGTDSTDTQYF. CDR3 nucleotides: TGCGCCAGCAGCTTGGTGGGGACAGACAGCACAGATACGCAGTATTTT.

This clonotype has just a few counts. The rearrangement uses TRBV7-8 and TRBJ2-4, with 8 bases fitting TRBD1. This CDR3 region has 15 residues. V was pared by 4 bases and J by 8 bases, with 10 bases of the junction left unmatched. Looked up from germline, CDR1 is SGHVS and CDR2 is FQNEAQ. The CDR3 DNA reads TGTGCCAGCAGCTCGACAGGGGCTGACTGGGACATTCAGTACTTC. Residues: CASSSTGADWDIQYF.

This clonotype has only a few counts. The chain joins TRBV5-5 to TRBJ2-1; 10 positions match TRBD2. CDR3 length equals 16 residues. CDR1 is SGHKS and CDR2 is YYEKEE in the germline V gene (reference sequence). The trim removed 7 bases at V and 8 bases at J, leaving 15 bases unmatched. The CDR3 bases are TGTGCCAGCGACCAGGCAGGAGCGGGGGGGCGTGATGAGCAGTTCTTC. Amino acids: CASDQAGAGGRDEQFF.

The chain couples TRBV7-2 to TRBJ2-7; 7 nucleotides agree with TRBD1. The CDR3 has 12 residues. Losses at the gene ends were 5 bases for V and 5 bases for J; bases not matched to a gene: 3. CDR1 is SGHTA, CDR2 FQGNSA, per germline. As DNA, the CDR3 is TGTGCCAGCAGCCTACAGGGGAACGAGCAGTACTTC. Protein product: CASSLQGNEQYF.

This clonotype has just a few counts. This sequence joins TRBV7-8 and TRBJ1-2, with a weak D call TRBD1 (5 bases). Looked up from germline, CDR1 is SGHVS and CDR2 is FQNEAQ. The CDR3 has 15 residues. Trimming cost V 5 bases and J 5 bases, with 18 bases left between them. The CDR3 nucleotides read TGTGCCAGCAGCCCAGGCGCGGGGGAGCGGTATGGCTACACCTTC. It encodes CASSPGAGERYGYTF.

The V call is TRBV29-1, the J call TRBJ1-1; the D is unclear. Germline assignment: CDR1 SQVTM and CDR2 ANQGSEA. The CDR3 totals 14 residues. V was clipped by 6 bases and J by 1 base, with 15 bases between them. In DNA form, the CDR3 reads TGCAGCGTCACGAGAGCACTGGGGAACACTGAAGCTTTCTTT. Its protein is CSVTRALGNTEAFF.

This clonotype was recorded at least ten times. The chain employs TRBV6-5 and TRBJ2-1, with D possibly TRBD1 on 5 matching bases. The CDR3 has 16 residues. V was cut by 2 bases and J by 4 bases, with 15 bases left in between. Germline V CDR1 and CDR2: MNHEY, SVGAGI. CDR3 DNA: TGTGCCAGCAGTTACGGCCGACAGAACCTTTACAATGAGCAGTTCTTC. Its translation is CASSYGRQNLYNEQFF.

On this clonotype itself: A much larger clone differs from this one at a single base, so this may be a read error. The chain is built from TRBV10-3 and TRBJ2-5, with 7 bases fitting TRBD2. With the DNA end fitting TRBJ2-7 better, the J assignment may be wrong. CDR3 length: 14 amino acids. Per the germline V gene, CDR1 is ENHRY and CDR2 is SYGVKD. CDR3 loop: CASDRLAGEDEQYF. The CDR3 coding sequence is TGTGCCTCCGATCGCCTCGCGGGAGAGGACGAGCAGTACTTC.

This clonotype has more than one count but fewer than ten. The chain employs TRBV18 and TRBJ2-3; D is perhaps TRBD2 (5 bases). The CDR3 sequence is 16 residues long. Trimming removed 6 bases at V and 0 bases at J, with 16 bases between. Germline loops: CDR1 KGHSH, CDR2 LQKENI. CDR3 sequence reads: CASSQIGGSSTDTQYF. The CDR3 region has the DNA TGTGCCAGCTCCCAAATCGGAGGATCGAGCACAGATACGCAGTATTTT.

This clonotype was observed many times. The chain is built from TRBV20-1 and TRBJ2-5, with D possibly matching TRBD2 (5 bases). Trimming cost V 5 bases and J 5 bases, with 9 bases left between them. The germline V gene has CDR1 DFQATT and CDR2 SNEGSKA (reference sequence). The CDR3 runs 11 residues. CDR3 DNA sequence: TGCAGTGCTGACTATGAGGAGACCCAGTACTTC. Its translation: CSADYEETQYF.

The J gene is TRBJ2-7, the V gene TRBV16; the D call may be TRBD1 or TRBD2 (5 bases each). The CDR3 length is 13 residues. V was pared by 6 bases and J by 6 bases, with 15 bases between. Germline CDR1 KGHSY, CDR2 FQNENV. CDR3 amino acids: CASRGTYSREQYF. The CDR3 DNA sequence: TGTGCCAGCAGAGGGACGTACAGCCGCGAGCAGTACTTC.

This clonotype has a handful of counts. CDR3 residues: CSAPGQAAYGYTF. The DNA for the CDR3 is TGCAGTGCCCCCGGACAGGCGGCCTATGGCTACACCTTC. The V and J genes are TRBV20-1 and TRBJ1-2; 7 positions agree with TRBD1. The V segment lost 6 bases and the J segment 4 bases; nucleotides outside the gene matches: 8. Germline-derived CDR1 and CDR2 are DFQATT and SNEGSKA (reference sequence). CDR3 size: 13 residues.

The chain employs TRBV29-1 and TRBJ2-1; 10 nucleotides match TRBD2. Germline V lookup: CDR1 SQVTM, CDR2 ANQGSEA. The CDR3 extends over 13 amino acids. Trimming at V came to 7 bases and at J to 6 bases, leaving 6 bases not matched to a gene. The CDR3 coding sequence is TGCAGCGCAAGCGGGGGGGAGACCAATGAGCAGTTCTTC. Its protein is CSASGGETNEQFF.

The genes are TRBV11-2 and TRBJ2-1, with D maybe TRBD2 (6 bases). Per the germline V gene, CDR1 is SGHAT and CDR2 is FQNNGV. Trimming left V 5 bases short and J 4 bases short, with 15 bases between. The CDR3 length is 15 residues. DNA of the CDR3: TGTGCCAGCAGCCCGACGGCGGGGCGTTACAATGAGCAGTTCTTC. This sequence encodes CASSPTAGRYNEQFF.

This chain joins TRBV5-1 and TRBJ2-7, with a weak D call TRBD2 (6 bases). Trimming stripped 4 bases from V and 7 bases from J, with 18 bases between. The CDR3 length is 14 residues. Germline V gives CDR1 SGHRS, CDR2 YFSETQ. Written as DNA, the CDR3 is TGCGCCAGCAGCCTCGACGGGACTCTTGGAGAGCAGTACTTC. Encoded protein: CASSLDGTLGEQYF.

In this sample, this clonotype turned up many times. This sequence joins TRBV29-1 and TRBJ2-5, with TRBD2 matching 8 bases. Trimming removed 7 bases from V and 4 bases from J; junction bases left unmatched: 8. This CDR3 contains 13 residues. CDR1 SQVTM and CDR2 ANQGSEA come from the germline V gene. The CDR3 DNA sequence: TGCAGCGCCGAAATCGGGGGGGGAGAGACCCAGTACTTC. It encodes CSAEIGGGETQYF. Based on the CDR3 plus reference TRBV29-1 and TRBJ2-5, the full variable domain is SAVISQKPSRDICQRGTSLTIQCQVDSQVTMMFWYRQQPGQSLTLIATANQGSEATYESGFVIDKFPISRPNLTFSTLTVSNMSPEDSSIYLCSAEIGGGETQYFGPGTRLLVL.